What follows are 21 T cell receptor beta chains derived from one specimen sequenced in a study of blood T cell repertoires in COVID-19 (dated by TCRdb to 2019 to 2021). The library was produced with the immunoSEQ multiplex PCR assay. Held by TCRdb, this immuneACCESS table contains in-frame sequences only and omits some clones. Under half of the omission traces to an unresolved V gene where checked; the cause of the rest is unknown. For this sample the table gives 400,000 to 550,000 clones, of which around nine tenths were detected only once. The biggest ten clones account for under 2.5% of the sample. Sequencing was done on a sample of PBMCs or T cells enriched from blood (not recorded which). The source of these receptors is a woman younger than 30 with acute COVID-19.

V gene TRBV11-2 combines with J gene TRBJ1-1; D gene unclear. This CDR3 is built from 13 residues. V gave up 3 bases and J gave up 4 bases, with 9 bases separating them. The germline gives CDR1 SGHAT, CDR2 FQNNGV. This CDR3 reads CASSFGRGTEAFF. In nucleotides, the CDR3 is TGTGCCAGCAGCTTCGGACGGGGCACTGAAGCTTTCTTT.

V usage is TRBV19 and J usage is TRBJ1-3, with 8 bases identical to TRBD1. V was clipped by 4 bases and J by 0 bases; unmatched bases: 11. The germline gives CDR1 LNHDA, CDR2 SQIVND (reference sequence). The CDR3 is 18 amino acids. CDR3 residues: CASSTDRELSSSGNTIYF. CDR3 bases: TGTGCCAGTAGTACGGACAGGGAACTCTCGAGCTCTGGAAACACCATATATTTT.

In regard to this clone: In the same sample, other DNA sequences code for this CDR3. The chain recombines TRBV5-1 with TRBJ2-7, with TRBD2 as a possible D gene (7 bases). Germline V gene sequence: CDR1 SGHRS, CDR2 YFSETQ. V was cut by 0 bases and J by 1 base, with 8 bases left in between. The CDR3 is 14 residues long. The CDR3 is CASSLEGGSYEQYF. Written as DNA, the CDR3 is TGCGCCAGCAGCTTGGAGGGGGGGTCCTACGAGCAGTACTTC.

The chain uses TRBV9 and TRBJ1-3; D remains ambiguous. Germline loops: CDR1 SGDLS, CDR2 YYNGEE. V lost 0 bases and J lost 0, with 16 bases in between. This CDR3 region has 18 residues. The CDR3 region has the DNA TGTGCCAGCAGCGTAGGTCCGACAATCCCGAGCTCTGGAAACACCATATATTTT. Translated, it gives CASSVGPTIPSSGNTIYF.

V and J are TRBV28 and TRBJ2-5; 7 nucleotides align to TRBD2. Germline CDR1 and CDR2: MDHEN and SYDVKM. V lost 1 base and J lost 2; bases outside the gene matches: 7. This CDR3 contains 16 residues. This chain's CDR3 is CASSLLGGSLQETQYF. In DNA, the CDR3 is TGTGCCAGCAGTTTATTGGGCGGGAGCCTTCAAGAGACCCAGTACTTC.

The chain has TRBV7-2 and TRBJ1-6; the D is unclear. This CDR3 is built from 13 residues. In germline, CDR1 is SGHTA, CDR2 FQGNSA. Between the trimmed V and J ends, which lost 3 bases and 5 bases, there was a span of 5 bases. The CDR3 DNA reads as TGTGCCAGCAGCTTCGGGGATAATTCACCCCTCCACTTT. It specifies CASSFGDNSPLHF.

The chain uses TRBV11-2 and TRBJ2-5; D is unresolved. Looked up from germline, CDR1 is SGHAT and CDR2 is FQNNGV. V was trimmed by 1 base and J by 1 base, leaving 7 bases between them. The CDR3 loop spans 14 amino acids. For the CDR3, the DNA is TGTGCCAGCAGCTTAGCACAGACCCAAGAGACCCAGTACTTC. Protein: CASSLAQTQETQYF.

The chain couples TRBV6-1 to TRBJ1-1, with 7 nucleotides matching TRBD1. The CDR3 consists of 14 residues. V trimming: 3 bases; J trimming: 4 bases; junction bases outside the gene matches: 5. Germline V gene lookup returns CDR1 MNHNS and CDR2 SASEGT. The CDR3 here is CASSDQTGRTEAFF. Written as DNA, the CDR3 is TGTGCCAGCAGTGACCAGACAGGGCGCACTGAAGCTTTCTTT.

This clone was counted once. V gene TRBV10-3 combines with J gene TRBJ1-5; D gene uncertain. Germline CDR1 reads ENHRY; CDR2 reads SYGVKD. The ends were cut back, 3 bases at V and 6 bases at J, with 6 bases in the middle. There are 12 residues in the CDR3. CDR3 protein: CAISDRGQPQHF. CDR3 bases: TGTGCCATCAGTGATCGGGGTCAGCCCCAGCATTTT.

The chain is built from TRBV7-2 and TRBJ1-4; the D gene is possibly TRBD1 (5 bases). Germline V gene lookup returns CDR1 SGHTA and CDR2 FQGNSA. V gave up 0 bases and J gave up 8 bases, with 16 bases separating them. The CDR3 has 16 amino acids. The CDR3 sequence: CASSLAGGPGYEKLFF. CDR3 in DNA: TGTGCCAGCAGCTTAGCGGGGGGTCCAGGGTACGAAAAACTGTTTTTT.

The chain has TRBV7-9 and TRBJ2-5; TRBD2 is a possible D gene (6 bases). CDR1 SEHNR and CDR2 FQNEAQ come from the germline V gene (reference sequence). V was shortened by 3 bases and J by 5 bases, with 7 bases between the two germline ends. CDR3 length: 12 residues. The CDR3: CASSFGGETQYF. The CDR3 region has the DNA TGTGCCAGCAGCTTCGGAGGGGAGACCCAGTACTTC.

The genes are TRBV10-3 and TRBJ2-3; TRBD2 agrees at 7 bases. This CDR3 region has 11 residues. CDR1 and CDR2 (germline): ENHRY, SYGVKD. V shed 10 bases and J 6 bases; nucleotides not matched to a gene: 4. CDR3: CATLGGDTQYF. The CDR3 DNA reads as TGTGCCACCCTGGGGGGGGATACGCAGTATTTT.

The rearrangement uses TRBV20-1 and TRBJ2-7; tentatively, D is TRBD2 (5 bases). Germline V gives CDR1 DFQATT, CDR2 SNEGSKA (reference sequence). V lost 3 bases and J lost 3, with 15 bases in between. The CDR3 contains 14 residues. The CDR3 sequence: CSASFGLSHYEQYF. CDR3 nucleotide sequence: TGCAGTGCTAGTTTCGGACTCTCCCACTACGAGCAGTACTTC.

The rearrangement joins TRBV18 to TRBJ2-1; 7 bases map to TRBD2. The junction had 10 bases not matched to a gene; V was cut back by 2 bases and J by 0 bases. CDR1 is KGHSH and CDR2 is LQKENI in the germline V gene. The CDR3 spans 18 residues. In DNA form, the CDR3 reads TGTGCCAGCTCACCAGTCTTGGAGCGGGGTAGCTCCTACAATGAGCAGTTCTTC. Translation gives CASSPVLERGSSYNEQFF.

J is TRBJ2-3 and V is TRBV3-1 (or the pseudogene TRBV3-2); D is possibly TRBD1 (6 bases). Germline assignment: CDR1 LGHDT and CDR2 YNNKEL (reference sequence). CDR3 length: 14 amino acids. Trimming shortened V by 3 bases and J by 3 bases, and 10 bases separated the two germline ends. The CDR3 region has the DNA TGTGCCAGCAGCCACCCCAGGGGAACAGATACGCAGTATTTT. Translated, it gives CASSHPRGTDTQYF.

The chain carries TRBV11-2 and TRBJ1-1, with no clear D. The CDR3 contains 15 residues. CDR1 is SGHAT, CDR2 FQNNGV, per germline. V lost 4 bases to trimming and J lost 3 bases, with 15 bases between them. CDR3 amino acids: CASSSFLIGDTEAFF. Written as DNA, the CDR3 is TGTGCCAGCAGCTCCTTCCTCATCGGGGACACTGAAGCTTTCTTT.

The chain employs TRBV19 and TRBJ2-7, with TRBD1 matching over 9 bases. The V gene end was trimmed by 6 bases and the J gene end by 1 base; junction bases not matched to a gene: 7. Germline-derived CDR1 and CDR2 are LNHDA and SQIVND (reference sequence). The CDR3 is made up of 15 amino acids. In DNA, the CDR3 is TGTGCCAGTAGCCCCGGGACAGGGATGTCCTACGAGCAGTACTTC. Amino acid sequence: CASSPGTGMSYEQYF. Full variable domain (outside the CDR3, taken from reference TRBV19 and TRBJ2-7): DGGITQSPKYLFRKEGQNVTLSCEQNLNHDAMYWYRQDPGQGLRLIYYSQIVNDFQKGDIAEGYSVSREKKESFPLTVTSAQKNPTAFYLCASSPGTGMSYEQYFGPGTRLTVT.

The chain recombines TRBV5-4 with TRBJ1-4, with 7 bases lining up with TRBD1. V trimming: 1 base; J trimming: 10 bases; junction bases outside the gene matches: 16. Germline CDR1 and CDR2: SGHNT and YYREEE (reference sequence). The CDR3 contains 17 residues. The CDR3 coding sequence is TGTGCCAGCAGCTTGTTTCCTAGGCCGAGACAGGGCTTAAAACTGTTTTTT. Its protein product is CASSLFPRPRQGLKLFF.

The chain is built from TRBV4-3 and TRBJ2-1, with TRBD2 matching over 12 bases. Trimming cost V 0 bases and J 4 bases; bases outside gene matches: 13. Germline V gives CDR1 LGHNA, CDR2 YSLEER. There are 20 residues in the CDR3. This CDR3 is CASSQDWLPASGREYNEQFF. The CDR3 bases are TGCGCCAGCAGCCAAGATTGGCTTCCGGCTAGCGGGAGGGAATACAATGAGCAGTTCTTC.

The DNA of the CDR3 is TGCAGCGCCTTGACACTGAACACTGAAGCTTTCTTT. Its protein product is CSALTLNTEAFF. J is TRBJ1-1 and V is TRBV29-1, with no clear D. This CDR3 spans 12 amino acids. V shed 7 bases and J shed 0 bases, with 9 bases lying between them. Germline V gene sequence: CDR1 SQVTM, CDR2 ANQGSEA.

This clone has a single count. The chain employs TRBV7-8 and TRBJ2-7, with a weak D call TRBD1 (6 bases). Trimming cost V 2 bases and J 5 bases, with 13 bases left between them. The CDR3 runs 14 residues. The germline gives CDR1 SGHVS, CDR2 FQNEAQ. CDR3 sequence: CASSLYRASDEQYF. The CDR3 DNA reads as TGTGCCAGCAGCTTATACAGGGCCAGCGACGAGCAGTACTTC.